The rows below give T cell receptor beta chains drawn from one sample of a study of shared clonotypes between healthy human individuals. Using immunoSEQ multiplex PCR, the repertoire was profiled, and TCRdb retains in-frame clones only, with some absent. The table shows approximately 2.1 million clones, with 90% to 95% occurring only once. Source material: naive CD4+ T cells from PBMCs. These receptor sequences come from a man younger than 35 in good health. Some clones in this sample may be carry-over from other donors' samples. CDR3s include the opening cysteine and the closing phenylalanine or tryptophan. D genes are given only for firm matches. For some rows the clone size is stated as once, few or many, or as a class when expanded; others skip it.

j_call: TRBJ2-7; clone_size: NA; v_call: TRBV5-1; cdr3_length: 15; d_call: NA; cdr3_nt: TGCGCCAGCAGCTTGAGGGGGGCGAGTTTCAAAGAGCAGTACTTC; cdr3_aa: CASSLRGASFKEQYF
j_call: TRBJ1-5; clone_size: NA; v_call: TRBV27; cdr3_length: 14; d_call: TRBD1; cdr3_nt: TGTGCCAGCGGCCGGACAGGGGAGAATCAGCCCCAGCATTTT; cdr3_aa: CASGRTGENQPQHF
j_call: TRBJ2-5; clone_size: NA; v_call: TRBV29-1; cdr3_length: 13; d_call: NA; cdr3_nt: TGCAGCGTTGAAATAATAGGGGGAGAGACCCAGTACTTC; cdr3_aa: CSVEIIGGETQYF
j_call: TRBJ1-2; clone_size: NA; v_call: TRBV7-8; cdr3_length: 14; d_call: NA; cdr3_nt: TGTGCCAGCAGCTTACAAAACGGTCCCTATGGCTACACCTTC; cdr3_aa: CASSLQNGPYGYTF
j_call: TRBJ2-1; clone_size: NA; v_call: TRBV30; cdr3_length: 16; d_call: NA; cdr3_nt: TGTGCCTTTCCAGGGAGAAGTCCCTGGGGTGGGGATGAGCAGTTCTTC; cdr3_aa: CAFPGRSPWGGDEQFF
j_call: TRBJ2-7; clone_size: NA; v_call: TRBV30; cdr3_length: 13; d_call: NA; cdr3_nt: TGTGCCTGGACCCTACCGGGACCTTACGAGCAGTACTTC; cdr3_aa: CAWTLPGPYEQYF
j_call: TRBJ2-3; clone_size: NA; v_call: TRBV28; cdr3_length: 17; d_call: NA; cdr3_nt: TGTGCCAGCCCTCCAAACCCAGGGGTGTTGCCTAAAGATACGCAGTATTTT; cdr3_aa: CASPPNPGVLPKDTQYF
j_call: TRBJ2-7; clone_size: NA; v_call: TRBV2; cdr3_length: 14; d_call: TRBD2; cdr3_nt: TGTGCCAGCAGTCTAGCGGAAAGCTCCTACGAGCAGTACTTC; cdr3_aa: CASSLAESSYEQYF
j_call: TRBJ2-1; clone_size: once; v_call: TRBV9; cdr3_length: 14; d_call: TRBD2; cdr3_nt: TGTGCCAGCAGCCCCCGACTAGCTACGAATGAGCAGTTCTTC; cdr3_aa: CASSPRLATNEQFF
j_call: TRBJ2-5; clone_size: NA; v_call: TRBV5-5; cdr3_length: 14; d_call: NA; cdr3_nt: TGTGCCAGCAGCTTACCGGGCACCGTGGAGACCCAGTACTTC; cdr3_aa: CASSLPGTVETQYF
j_call: TRBJ2-1; clone_size: NA; v_call: TRBV28; cdr3_length: 15; d_call: NA; cdr3_nt: TGTGCCAGCAGAACCGGGACCCGGGGAGGTAATGAGCAGTTCTTC; cdr3_aa: CASRTGTRGGNEQFF
j_call: TRBJ1-2; clone_size: NA; v_call: TRBV18; cdr3_length: 15; d_call: NA; cdr3_nt: TGTGCCAGCTCACCAGAGACCGTAGGGACCCGCGGCTACACCTTC; cdr3_aa: CASSPETVGTRGYTF
j_call: TRBJ2-7; clone_size: NA; v_call: TRBV2; cdr3_length: 11; d_call: NA; cdr3_nt: TGTGCCAGCAGTGCATCCGGGGAGCAGTACTTC; cdr3_aa: CASSASGEQYF
j_call: TRBJ2-1; clone_size: NA; v_call: TRBV11-3; cdr3_length: 15; d_call: TRBD1; cdr3_nt: TGTGCCAGCAGCTCCACCGGGACAGGGTACAATGAGCAGTTCTTC; cdr3_aa: CASSSTGTGYNEQFF
j_call: TRBJ2-3; clone_size: NA; v_call: TRBV28; cdr3_length: 16; d_call: TRBD2; cdr3_nt: TGTGCCAGCAGCCGGACCGGGACTATAGACACAGATACGCAGTATTTT; cdr3_aa: CASSRTGTIDTDTQYF
j_call: TRBJ1-1; clone_size: NA; v_call: TRBV10-3; cdr3_length: 17; d_call: NA; cdr3_nt: TGTGCCATCAGTGAAGATTGGGCACCAAACGTGAACACTGAAGCTTTCTTT; cdr3_aa: CAISEDWAPNVNTEAFF
j_call: TRBJ1-2; clone_size: NA; v_call: TRBV5-5; cdr3_length: 14; d_call: NA; cdr3_nt: TGTGCCAGCAGTTCCCAGGGGAGCAACTATGGCTACACCTTC; cdr3_aa: CASSSQGSNYGYTF
j_call: TRBJ1-3; clone_size: NA; v_call: TRBV7-9; cdr3_length: 10; d_call: NA; cdr3_nt: TGTGCCAGCGGTGGAAACACCATATATTTT; cdr3_aa: CASGGNTIYF
j_call: TRBJ2-7; clone_size: NA; v_call: TRBV5-4; cdr3_length: 13; d_call: NA; cdr3_nt: TGTGCCAGCAGCATCGGGACCCCGTCTCATCTGTACTTC; cdr3_aa: CASSIGTPSHLYF